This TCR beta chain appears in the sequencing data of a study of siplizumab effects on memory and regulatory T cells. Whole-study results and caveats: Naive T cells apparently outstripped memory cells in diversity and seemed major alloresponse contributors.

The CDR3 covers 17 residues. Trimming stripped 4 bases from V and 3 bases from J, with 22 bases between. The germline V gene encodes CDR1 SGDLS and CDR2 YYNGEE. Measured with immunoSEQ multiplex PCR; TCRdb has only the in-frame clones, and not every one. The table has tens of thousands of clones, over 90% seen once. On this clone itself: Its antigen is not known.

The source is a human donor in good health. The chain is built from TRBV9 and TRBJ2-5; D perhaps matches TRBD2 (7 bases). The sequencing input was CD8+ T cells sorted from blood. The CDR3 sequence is CASSPFGGGRQEETQYF. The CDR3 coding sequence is TGTGCCAGCAGCCCCTTTGGGGGCGGGAGACAAGAAGAGACCCAGTACTTC.